These T cell receptor beta chains were read from a single sample in a study of T cell responses to AZD1222 COVID-19 vaccine. Profiling relied on immunoSEQ multiplex PCR, and the TCRdb table lists in-frame clones only, not all of them. In the table there are about 59,000 clones, around 84% of which are singletons. The sequences come from peripheral blood, collected on day 0 of AZD1222 vaccination. The receptors originated from an adult in good health. The CDR3 runs from the conserved cysteine through the conserved F or W. D genes are given only for firm matches. Clone size is given for some rows only: seen once, a few or many times, or a class if the clone is expanded.

d_gene: -; abundance: -; j_gene: TRBJ2-3; v_gene: TRBV11-3; CDR3aa: CASSLDFKGAHTQYF; CDR3nt: TGTGCCAGCAGCTTAGACTTTAAAGGGGCGCATACGCAGTATTTT
d_gene: TRBD1; abundance: few; j_gene: TRBJ1-1; v_gene: TRBV30; CDR3aa: CAWIRGRLGGEAFF; CDR3nt: TGTGCCTGGATTAGGGGGCGCCTGGGGGGTGAAGCTTTCTTT
d_gene: -; abundance: once; j_gene: TRBJ2-7; v_gene: TRBV2; CDR3aa: CASSVLRGEQYF; CDR3nt: TGTGCCAGCAGTGTCCTCAGGGGCGAGCAGTACTTC
d_gene: -; abundance: -; j_gene: TRBJ2-3; v_gene: TRBV28; CDR3aa: CASSLAGSTDTQYF; CDR3nt: TGTGCCAGCAGTTTAGCGGGGAGCACAGATACGCAGTATTTT
d_gene: TRBD1; abundance: -; j_gene: TRBJ2-1; v_gene: TRBV4-1; CDR3aa: CASSQGDSSYNEQFF; CDR3nt: TGCGCCAGCAGCCAAGGGGACAGTTCCTACAATGAGCAGTTCTTC
d_gene: -; abundance: -; j_gene: TRBJ2-4; v_gene: TRBV7-9; CDR3aa: CATAGLAKNIQYF; CDR3nt: TGTGCCACCGCGGGACTAGCCAAAAACATTCAGTACTTC
d_gene: TRBD1; abundance: -; j_gene: TRBJ1-6; v_gene: TRBV2; CDR3aa: CASSEQGAALDSPLHF; CDR3nt: TGTGCCAGCAGTGAACAGGGGGCAGCTTTGGATTCACCCCTCCACTTT
d_gene: -; abundance: -; j_gene: TRBJ1-1; v_gene: TRBV7-8; CDR3aa: CASSLEKALNTEAFF; CDR3nt: TGTGCCAGCAGCTTAGAAAAGGCTTTGAACACTGAAGCTTTCTTT
d_gene: TRBD2; abundance: -; j_gene: TRBJ2-1; v_gene: TRBV9; CDR3aa: CASSVRASGEGNEQFF; CDR3nt: TGTGCCAGCAGCGTAAGGGCTAGCGGAGAAGGGAATGAGCAGTTCTTC
d_gene: -; abundance: -; j_gene: TRBJ1-6; v_gene: TRBV28; CDR3aa: CASSIQGKPLHF; CDR3nt: TGTGCCAGCAGTATCCAGGGGAAACCCCTCCACTTT
d_gene: -; abundance: -; j_gene: TRBJ2-1; v_gene: TRBV27; CDR3aa: CASSSSITSRRANEQFF; CDR3nt: TGTGCCAGCAGCTCCTCTATAACTAGCAGGAGGGCGAATGAGCAGTTCTTC
d_gene: -; abundance: -; j_gene: TRBJ2-3; v_gene: TRBV5-4; CDR3aa: CASSWERTDTQYF; CDR3nt: TGTGCCAGCAGCTGGGAACGCACAGATACGCAGTATTTT
d_gene: -; abundance: -; j_gene: TRBJ2-6; v_gene: TRBV5-1; CDR3aa: CASSLTGTYGANVLTF; CDR3nt: TGCGCCAGCAGCTTGACCGGGACGTATGGGGCCAACGTCCTGACTTTC
d_gene: -; abundance: -; j_gene: TRBJ1-3; v_gene: TRBV12-3/TRBV12-4; CDR3aa: CASRPTVGNTIYF; CDR3nt: TGTGCCAGCAGGCCGACAGTCGGAAACACCATATATTTT
d_gene: -; abundance: -; j_gene: TRBJ1-5; v_gene: TRBV18; CDR3aa: CASSPPGLQGTQHF; CDR3nt: TGTGCCAGCTCACCACCCGGCTTGCAGGGGACCCAGCATTTT
d_gene: TRBD2; abundance: -; j_gene: TRBJ2-5; v_gene: TRBV6-5; CDR3aa: CASSSRVGGGTETQYF; CDR3nt: TGTGCCAGCAGTTCTCGGGTTGGCGGGGGTACAGAGACCCAGTACTTC
d_gene: -; abundance: -; j_gene: TRBJ1-6; v_gene: TRBV30; CDR3aa: CAWGDGKVPLHF; CDR3nt: TGTGCCTGGGGCGACGGGAAAGTTCCCCTCCACTTT
d_gene: -; abundance: few; j_gene: TRBJ1-1; v_gene: TRBV29-1; CDR3aa: CSVDVRVSNTEAFF; CDR3nt: TGCAGCGTTGATGTGAGGGTTTCGAACACTGAAGCTTTCTTT
d_gene: TRBD2; abundance: -; j_gene: TRBJ2-1; v_gene: TRBV4-3; CDR3aa: CASSQDPGLAGGPYNEQFF; CDR3nt: TGCGCCAGCAGCCAGGACCCGGGACTAGCGGGAGGACCCTACAATGAGCAGTTCTTC
d_gene: -; abundance: -; j_gene: TRBJ1-2; v_gene: TRBV5-8; CDR3aa: CASSLRPPGTGYTF; CDR3nt: TGTGCCAGCAGCTTGCGTCCCCCGGGGACGGGCTACACCTTC
d_gene: -; abundance: -; j_gene: TRBJ1-2; v_gene: TRBV3-1/TRBV3-2; CDR3aa: CASSPRSVANYGYTF; CDR3nt: TGTGCCAGCAGCCCCCGGTCGGTAGCTAACTATGGCTACACCTTC
d_gene: -; abundance: -; j_gene: TRBJ2-1; v_gene: TRBV18; CDR3aa: CASSWVQGYNEQFF; CDR3nt: TGTGCCAGCTCATGGGTACAGGGTTACAATGAGCAGTTCTTC
d_gene: -; abundance: few; j_gene: TRBJ1-3; v_gene: TRBV6-4; CDR3aa: CASSSVSASSGNTIYF; CDR3nt: TGTGCCAGCAGTTCCGTTTCAGCTTCCTCTGGAAACACCATATATTTT
d_gene: -; abundance: once; j_gene: TRBJ1-5; v_gene: TRBV7-9; CDR3aa: CASSRFGSGNQPQHF; CDR3nt: TGTGCCAGCAGCCGTTTCGGGAGCGGGAATCAGCCCCAGCATTTT
d_gene: -; abundance: -; j_gene: TRBJ2-1; v_gene: TRBV29-1; CDR3aa: CSVRGRQGEDEQFF; CDR3nt: TGCAGCGTCCGCGGTCGGCAGGGAGAGGATGAGCAGTTCTTC
d_gene: -; abundance: -; j_gene: TRBJ2-2; v_gene: TRBV21-1; CDR3aa: CASRPRTSGKNTGELFF; CDR3nt: TGTGCCAGCAGACCCAGGACTAGCGGGAAGAACACCGGGGAGCTGTTTTTT
d_gene: -; abundance: -; j_gene: TRBJ1-6; v_gene: TRBV15; CDR3aa: CATRQANGRSPLHF; CDR3nt: TGTGCCACCCGGCAGGCCAACGGTCGTTCACCCCTCCACTTT
d_gene: -; abundance: -; j_gene: TRBJ2-2; v_gene: TRBV7-9; CDR3aa: CASSPLGSRRKNTGELFF; CDR3nt: TGTGCCAGCAGCCCCCTCGGCTCGAGGCGGAAGAACACCGGGGAGCTGTTTTTT
d_gene: -; abundance: -; j_gene: TRBJ1-1; v_gene: TRBV11-2; CDR3aa: CASSELTGGTEAFF; CDR3nt: TGTGCCAGCAGCGAGTTAACAGGAGGGACTGAAGCTTTCTTT
d_gene: -; abundance: -; j_gene: TRBJ2-2; v_gene: TRBV7-3; CDR3aa: CASSLNSGNTGELFF; CDR3nt: TGTGCCAGCAGCTTAAATAGCGGCAACACCGGGGAGCTGTTTTTT
d_gene: -; abundance: -; j_gene: TRBJ2-5; v_gene: TRBV12-3/TRBV12-4; CDR3aa: CASTSGWFETQYF; CDR3nt: TGTGCCAGCACCTCTGGGTGGTTCGAGACCCAGTACTTC
d_gene: TRBD1; abundance: -; j_gene: TRBJ2-3; v_gene: TRBV29-1; CDR3aa: CSVDSGGDTQYF; CDR3nt: TGCAGCGTTGATTCAGGGGGAGATACGCAGTATTTT
d_gene: -; abundance: -; j_gene: TRBJ2-2; v_gene: TRBV2; CDR3aa: CASSDNVLNTGELFF; CDR3nt: TGTGCCAGCAGTGACAACGTATTAAACACCGGGGAGCTGTTTTTT
d_gene: -; abundance: -; j_gene: TRBJ1-1; v_gene: TRBV6-1; CDR3aa: CASSEIGRMNTEAFF; CDR3nt: TGTGCCAGCAGTGAAATAGGACGGATGAACACTGAAGCTTTCTTT
d_gene: TRBD1; abundance: -; j_gene: TRBJ1-2; v_gene: TRBV10-3; CDR3aa: CAISNDRGDGYTF; CDR3nt: TGTGCCATCAGTAATGACAGGGGGGATGGCTACACCTTC
d_gene: -; abundance: -; j_gene: TRBJ2-1; v_gene: TRBV27; CDR3aa: CASSYGGLEQFF; CDR3nt: TGTGCCAGCAGTTACGGGGGGCTAGAGCAGTTCTTC
d_gene: -; abundance: -; j_gene: TRBJ1-2; v_gene: TRBV7-9; CDR3aa: CASSLGLGIGRGGYGYTF; CDR3nt: TGTGCCAGCAGCTTAGGGCTGGGAATTGGCAGGGGAGGTTACGGCTACACCTTC
d_gene: -; abundance: -; j_gene: TRBJ1-5; v_gene: TRBV28; CDR3aa: CASSHRDLFNQPQHF; CDR3nt: TGTGCCAGCAGCCACAGGGATCTCTTCAATCAGCCCCAGCATTTT
d_gene: -; abundance: -; j_gene: TRBJ1-5; v_gene: TRBV3-1/TRBV3-2; CDR3aa: CASSAPRPIFGHHQPQHF; CDR3nt: TGTGCCAGCAGCGCGCCGCGTCCCATTTTTGGGCATCATCAGCCCCAGCATTTT
d_gene: TRBD1; abundance: -; j_gene: TRBJ1-2; v_gene: TRBV10-3; CDR3aa: CAITDRDRSYGYTF; CDR3nt: TGTGCCATCACCGACCGGGACAGGAGTTATGGCTACACCTTC
d_gene: -; abundance: -; j_gene: TRBJ1-4; v_gene: TRBV28; CDR3aa: CASSLQGGGVGLQEKLFF; CDR3nt: TGTGCCAGCAGTTTACAGGGTGGAGGGGTTGGTTTACAGGAAAAACTGTTTTTT
d_gene: -; abundance: few; j_gene: TRBJ1-1; v_gene: TRBV19; CDR3aa: CASGGEGTEAFF; CDR3nt: TGTGCTAGTGGGGGGGAGGGCACTGAAGCTTTCTTT
d_gene: -; abundance: -; j_gene: TRBJ2-7; v_gene: TRBV11-2; CDR3aa: CASSLDLYEQYF; CDR3nt: TGTGCCAGCAGCTTAGATCTATACGAGCAGTACTTC
d_gene: TRBD1; abundance: -; j_gene: TRBJ2-5; v_gene: TRBV5-1; CDR3aa: CASSFQQGERETQYF; CDR3nt: TGCGCCAGCAGCTTCCAGCAGGGGGAAAGGGAGACCCAGTACTTC
d_gene: -; abundance: -; j_gene: TRBJ2-2; v_gene: TRBV6-5; CDR3aa: CASSYSLRVAGELFF; CDR3nt: TGTGCCAGCAGTTACTCCTTGCGGGTCGCCGGGGAGCTGTTTTTT